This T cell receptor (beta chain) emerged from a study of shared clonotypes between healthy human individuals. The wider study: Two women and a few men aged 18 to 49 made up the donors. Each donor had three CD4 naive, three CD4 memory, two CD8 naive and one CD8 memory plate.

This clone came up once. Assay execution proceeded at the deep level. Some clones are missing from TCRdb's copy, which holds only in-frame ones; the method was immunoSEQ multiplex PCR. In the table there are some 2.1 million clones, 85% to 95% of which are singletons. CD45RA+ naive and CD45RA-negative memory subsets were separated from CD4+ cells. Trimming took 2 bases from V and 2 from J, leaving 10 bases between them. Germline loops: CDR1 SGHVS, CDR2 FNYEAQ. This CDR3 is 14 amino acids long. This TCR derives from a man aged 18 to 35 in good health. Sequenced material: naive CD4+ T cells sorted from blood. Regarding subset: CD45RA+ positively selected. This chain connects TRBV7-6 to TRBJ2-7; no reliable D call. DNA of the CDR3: TGTGCCAGCAGCTTATCGGACGGTCCCTACGAGCAGTACTTC. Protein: CASSLSDGPYEQYF.